This T cell receptor (beta chain) stems from a study of CD8 T cells in Susac syndrome. Study-level background: Patients with Susac syndrome were therapy-naive, on corticosteroids, or on intravenous immunoglobulin alone at blood draw.

Roughly 0.5 to 1 ug RNA was reverse transcribed with random hexamers. TCRdb re-called the immunoSEQ multiplex PCR reads through MiXCR, storing one row per CDR3 protein. Of some 180,000 distinct CDR3 sequences listed, roughly nine tenths are singletons. V was trimmed by 10 bases and J by 3 bases, leaving 12 bases between them. This CDR3 spans 13 amino acids. Germline CDR1 is LNHDA and CDR2 is SQIVND (reference sequence). TCR beta sequencing covered blood CD8+ and CD4+ T cells. Fulfillment of recently defined diagnostic criteria for definite or probable disease was shown by the patients with Susac syndrome. TEMRA cells were FACS-enriched, unlike CD8+ and CD4+ T cells, which were negatively isolated. This clonotype was observed a single time.

Sequencing was carried out using CD4+ T cells from PBMCs. The chain recombines TRBV19 with TRBJ2-2; D gene uncertain. The receptor was derived from a human donor with Susac syndrome. The CDR3 region is CANKGRDTGELFF. The CDR3, as DNA: TGTGCCAACAAGGGTCGTGACACCGGGGAGCTGTTTTTT.